This is a list of T cell receptor beta chains from one sample in a study of HIV-infected patients and healthy controls. TCRdb passed the 5' RACE reads through MiXCR, listing each CDR3 protein once. Here the sample spans 8,000 to 10,000 distinct CDR3 sequences, around 7% being singletons. Sequenced material: blood, taken before antiretroviral therapy. Source of these receptors: an adult with HIV infection. Each CDR3 is given with its conserved first and last residue. A D gene is named only where the DNA matches it firmly. Clone size is stated in some rows and not others, as once, few, many or a class when expanded.

D gene,J gene,clone size,V gene,CDR3 protein,CDR3 DNA
TRBD1,TRBJ2-3,NA,TRBV20-1,CSAPNPDRGFGDTQYF,TGCAGTGCTCCCAACCCGGACAGGGGTTTTGGAGATACGCAGTATTTT
NA,TRBJ2-2,NA,TRBV27,CATHQGGSNTGELFF,TGTGCCACTCACCAGGGGGGGAGCAACACCGGGGAGCTGTTTTTT
NA,TRBJ2-1,NA,TRBV9,CASSAGQVLYNEQFF,TGTGCCAGCAGCGCCGGCCAGGTCCTCTACAATGAGCAGTTCTTC
NA,TRBJ1-1,few,TRBV6-5,CASRLAGPLTEAFF,TGTGCCAGCAGACTTGCAGGGCCCTTAACTGAAGCTTTCTTT
NA,TRBJ2-5,many,TRBV7-2,CASSLWFGGRMGETQYF,TGTGCCAGCAGCTTATGGTTTGGGGGGCGAATGGGGGAGACCCAGTACTTC
NA,TRBJ1-6,many,TRBV27,CASSFPSSPLHF,TGTGCCAGCAGTTTCCCGAGTTCACCCCTCCACTTT
NA,TRBJ1-6,many,TRBV7-3,CASSLTVNSPLHF,TGTGCCAGCAGCTTAACGGTGAATTCACCCCTCCACTTT
NA,TRBJ2-1,many,TRBV5-1,CASRIDAATYNEQFF,TGCGCCAGCAGAATCGACGCAGCGACCTACAATGAGCAGTTCTTC
NA,TRBJ1-2,many,TRBV6-6,CASRSDRIQERGYTF,TGTGCCAGCAGATCCGACAGGATTCAAGAACGTGGCTACACCTTC
NA,TRBJ2-1,many,TRBV15,CATGDYAEQFF,TGTGCCACCGGAGACTACGCTGAGCAGTTCTTC
NA,TRBJ1-1,many,TRBV7-2,CASSLAIAAEAFF,TGTGCCAGCAGCTTAGCTATTGCGGCTGAAGCTTTCTTT
TRBD2,TRBJ2-3,many,TRBV7-9,CASSPTSGGAQDTQYF,TGTGCCAGCAGCCCGACTAGCGGGGGGGCCCAAGATACGCAGTATTTT
TRBD1,TRBJ1-2,many,TRBV19,CASRSPGTGLNYGYTF,TGTGCCAGTAGGAGTCCCGGGACAGGATTAAACTATGGCTACACCTTC
NA,TRBJ2-1,many,TRBV19,CASSPSAGEQFF,TGTGCCAGTAGCCCAAGTGCGGGTGAGCAGTTCTTC
TRBD1,TRBJ2-7,medium-sized,TRBV11-2,CASSESRDRTYEQYF,TGTGCCAGCAGCGAGAGCCGGGACAGGACTTACGAGCAGTACTTC
NA,TRBJ1-1,many,TRBV7-3,CASSPLGAPWAEAFF,TGTGCCAGCAGCCCCCTGGGGGCTCCGTGGGCTGAAGCTTTCTTT